This T cell receptor (beta chain) was retrieved from a study of identical twins. Findings of the study overall: Conclusions rested on cross-sectional statistics rather than following the same donors. In zero-insertion analyses, partial confounding could arise from invariant MAIT and iNKT cells. Insertion counts were lower in abundant cord blood beta clonotypes, a trend that memory repertoires did not show.

Note on this clonotype: Its antigen is still unknown. This may be a read error: a much more frequent sequence differs by one nucleotide.

A template switching step contributed a universal primer site, while unique molecular identifiers were present in the cDNA. TCRdb ran MiXCR on the 5' RACE reads and lists one entry per CDR3 protein. The sample shows around 1.7 million distinct CDR3 sequences, roughly 35% of them seen only once. This CDR3 comprises 12 residues. Germline loops: CDR1 SQVTM, CDR2 ANQGSEA. The source is a newborn girl in good health. Sample: cord blood. The chain combines TRBV29-1 with TRBJ2-7, with TRBD1 matching 8 bases. The CDR3 nucleotides are TGCAGCGTTGCGGGACAGGCCTACGAGCAGTCCTTC. It specifies CSVAGQAYEQSF.